The rows below give T cell receptor beta chains drawn from one sample of a study of lymphopenia after photon versus proton radiotherapy. Clones were sequenced by immunoSEQ multiplex PCR, and TCRdb holds only the in-frame ones, with some missing. The sample shows 10,000 to 15,000 clones, about nine tenths of them seen only once. Source: peripheral blood, taken from a patient treated with photon-based radiotherapy. The source of these receptors is a man aged 60 to 75 with pancreatic cancer. The CDR3 runs from the conserved cysteine through the conserved F or W. The order of the fields is clone size, D gene, J gene, V gene, CDR3 DNA, CDR3 protein. A D gene is named only where the DNA matches it firmly. Some rows have no size entry. The others give once, few or many, or a class for an expanded clone.

size: once
D: TRBD2
J: TRBJ2-7
V: TRBV14
DNA: TGTGCCAGCAGCCAAGGGCAATGGACTAGCGCCGAGCAGTACTTC
CDR3: CASSQGQWTSAEQYF

size: .
D: TRBD2
J: TRBJ2-5
V: TRBV11-1
DNA: TGTGCCAGCAGCGTAGGGACTAGCTTTCAAGAGACCCAGTACTTC
CDR3: CASSVGTSFQETQYF

size: .
D: .
J: TRBJ1-4
V: TRBV4-3
DNA: TGCGCCAGCAGCCAAGCTGGGACCTATGAAAAACTGTTTTTT
CDR3: CASSQAGTYEKLFF

size: .
D: .
J: TRBJ1-1
V: TRBV2
DNA: TGTGCCAGCAGCCAGACGAGTGAAGCTTTCTTT
CDR3: CASSQTSEAFF

size: .
D: TRBD1
J: TRBJ1-6
V: TRBV18
DNA: TGTGCCAGCTCACCAGAAGGACAGGGATCACCCCTCCACTTT
CDR3: CASSPEGQGSPLHF

size: .
D: .
J: TRBJ2-5
V: TRBV25-1
DNA: TGTGCCAGCAGTGAATCGGGCGAGCTAGAGACCCAGTACTTC
CDR3: CASSESGELETQYF

size: .
D: TRBD2
J: TRBJ2-2
V: TRBV6-1
DNA: TGTGCCAGCAGCCGAATGACTAGCGCCACCGGGGAGCTGTTTTTT
CDR3: CASSRMTSATGELFF

size: .
D: .
J: TRBJ2-7
V: TRBV6-5
DNA: TGTGCCAGCATCGCACCCAGCTCCTACGAGCAGTACTTC
CDR3: CASIAPSSYEQYF

size: .
D: .
J: TRBJ2-7
V: TRBV19
DNA: TGTGCCACACTAGATGGTTTGCGCTACGAGCAGTACTTC
CDR3: CATLDGLRYEQYF

size: .
D: .
J: TRBJ1-1
V: TRBV18
DNA: TGTGCCAGCTCACCGACAGTGGGGGGAGGCACTGAAGCTTTCTTT
CDR3: CASSPTVGGGTEAFF

size: .
D: .
J: TRBJ2-6
V: TRBV18
DNA: TGTGCCAGCTCACCAGGGCAGGTTCACTCTGGGGCCAACGTCCTGACTTTC
CDR3: CASSPGQVHSGANVLTF

size: .
D: .
J: TRBJ2-3
V: TRBV29-1
DNA: TGCAGCGCAGATAAACGGGGTGCAGATACGCAGTATTTT
CDR3: CSADKRGADTQYF

size: .
D: .
J: TRBJ1-4
V: TRBV5-1
DNA: TGCGCCAGCAGCTCAACACCGGGAACGAATGAAAAACTGTTTTTT
CDR3: CASSSTPGTNEKLFF

size: few
D: TRBD2
J: TRBJ2-5
V: TRBV6-5
DNA: TGTGCCAGCAGTTTTCGCGGTAGCGGGGATGGGGGGACCCAGTACTTC
CDR3: CASSFRGSGDGGTQYF

size: few
D: .
J: TRBJ2-2
V: TRBV11-3
DNA: TGTGCCAGCAGTTGGATCGGGGCCGGGGAGCTGTTTTTT
CDR3: CASSWIGAGELFF

size: .
D: .
J: TRBJ2-7
V: TRBV4-1
DNA: TGCGCCAGCAGCCAAGACAGGGGAAGCTACGAGCAGTACTTC
CDR3: CASSQDRGSYEQYF

size: .
D: .
J: TRBJ1-1
V: TRBV9
DNA: TGTGCCAGCAGCGCGGGTGGACTTATGAACACTGAAGCTTTCTTT
CDR3: CASSAGGLMNTEAFF

size: once
D: TRBD1
J: TRBJ1-1
V: TRBV4-3
DNA: TGCGCCAGCAGCCGGGACAGGGCCCTTGAAGCTTTCTTT
CDR3: CASSRDRALEAFF

size: .
D: .
J: TRBJ1-6
V: TRBV4-2
DNA: TGTGCCAGCAGCCAAGTTCAAAAAAATTCACCCCTCCACTTT
CDR3: CASSQVQKNSPLHF

size: .
D: TRBD1
J: TRBJ1-4
V: TRBV4-1
DNA: TGCGCCAGCAGCCACAGACAGGGGGCGGAAAAACTGTTTTTT
CDR3: CASSHRQGAEKLFF

size: .
D: TRBD1
J: TRBJ2-4
V: TRBV27
DNA: TGTGCCAGCAGTTTGCGCCCCGACAGGGTCAACATTCAGTACTTC
CDR3: CASSLRPDRVNIQYF

size: .
D: .
J: TRBJ1-2
V: TRBV19
DNA: TGTGCCAGTAGTATAACCGGTGGGGGGAACTATGGCTACACCTTC
CDR3: CASSITGGGNYGYTF

size: .
D: .
J: TRBJ2-5
V: TRBV15
DNA: TGTGCCACCAGCAGAAATAGACCCTCTGGGGTGGAGACCCAGTACTTC
CDR3: CATSRNRPSGVETQYF

size: .
D: TRBD1
J: TRBJ1-1
V: TRBV11-3
DNA: TGTGCCAGCAGCCCAGGACAGGGGAAGAGCACTGAAGCTTTCTTT
CDR3: CASSPGQGKSTEAFF

size: .
D: .
J: TRBJ1-2
V: TRBV30
DNA: TGTGCCTGGAGTGTGGAGGCTAACTATGGCTACACCTTC
CDR3: CAWSVEANYGYTF

size: .
D: .
J: TRBJ2-2
V: TRBV7-2
DNA: TGTGCCAGCAGCCCCGGGACAAGGATCACCGGGGAGCTGTTTTTT
CDR3: CASSPGTRITGELFF

size: .
D: .
J: TRBJ1-3
V: TRBV18
DNA: TGTGCCAGCTCACCACCGGGATCTGGAAACACCATATATTTT
CDR3: CASSPPGSGNTIYF

size: .
D: .
J: TRBJ2-5
V: TRBV11-2
DNA: TGTGCCAGCAGCCCGGACCGGGGATCCCAAGAGACCCAGTACTTC
CDR3: CASSPDRGSQETQYF

size: .
D: TRBD1
J: TRBJ2-7
V: TRBV2
DNA: TGTGCCAGCAGTGGGACAGGGGGGTCCGAGCAGTACTTC
CDR3: CASSGTGGSEQYF

size: .
D: .
J: TRBJ1-6
V: TRBV12-5
DNA: TGTGCTAGTGAGGGAGAAGGCGTTTCACCCCTCCACTTT
CDR3: CASEGEGVSPLHF

size: .
D: .
J: TRBJ2-7
V: TRBV18
DNA: TGTGCCAGCTCACCCGAGCAGGGGAGCTCCTACGAGCAGTACTTC
CDR3: CASSPEQGSSYEQYF

size: .
D: .
J: TRBJ2-4
V: TRBV2
DNA: TGTGCCCTGGGATTGGGAGGCAAAAACATTCAGTACTTC
CDR3: CALGLGGKNIQYF

size: .
D: .
J: TRBJ1-1
V: TRBV19
DNA: TGTGCCAGTAGTATGAGGAGGGGGTCAAGTGAGAGGACTGAAGCTTTCTTT
CDR3: CASSMRRGSSERTEAFF

size: .
D: TRBD1
J: TRBJ1-1
V: TRBV10-3
DNA: TGTGCCATCAGTGAGTCACAGGGGGCAGGAAACACTGAAGCTTTCTTT
CDR3: CAISESQGAGNTEAFF

size: once
D: .
J: TRBJ1-1
V: TRBV6-6
DNA: TGTGCCAGCAGTTTAACAGGGTCTAACACTGAAGCTTTCTTT
CDR3: CASSLTGSNTEAFF

size: .
D: .
J: TRBJ2-1
V: TRBV6-5
DNA: TGTGCCAGCAGCTCTATTCGGGACAACAATGAGCAGTTCTTC
CDR3: CASSSIRDNNEQFF

size: .
D: TRBD1
J: TRBJ2-2
V: TRBV29-1
DNA: TGCAGCGTTGATCTAGGGACAGGGTGGACCGGGGAGCTGTTTTTT
CDR3: CSVDLGTGWTGELFF

size: .
D: .
J: TRBJ2-6
V: TRBV9
DNA: TGTGCCAGCAGCTCGTCCCTCTCGTCCAACGTCCTGACTTTC
CDR3: CASSSSLSSNVLTF

size: .
D: .
J: TRBJ2-1
V: TRBV4-3
DNA: TGCGCCAGCAGCCGACTTGGGGGGGGGCCGAATGAGCAGTTCTTC
CDR3: CASSRLGGGPNEQFF

size: .
D: TRBD1
J: TRBJ1-2
V: TRBV11-3
DNA: TGTGCCAGCAGCCTAGCGGACAGGGATGGCTACACCTTC
CDR3: CASSLADRDGYTF

size: .
D: .
J: TRBJ1-6
V: TRBV5-1
DNA: TGCGCCAGCACCCTAGGGGGACCGGGAAGAGATAATTCACCCCTCCACTTT
CDR3: CASTLGGPGRDNSPLHF

size: .
D: TRBD1
J: TRBJ2-5
V: TRBV4-3
DNA: TGCGCCAGCAGCCAAGGGTCCGGGACAGGGGTAAGGGAGACCCAGTACTTC
CDR3: CASSQGSGTGVRETQYF

size: .
D: .
J: TRBJ2-5
V: TRBV7-9
DNA: TGTGCCAGCAGAAGCGGGACAAGGTCGCTGGCCCAGTACTTC
CDR3: CASRSGTRSLAQYF

size: once
D: .
J: TRBJ2-1
V: TRBV5-1
DNA: TGCGCCAGCAGCTTGGGGTCAGGCCTTTCCTTCTACAATGAGCAGTTCTTC
CDR3: CASSLGSGLSFYNEQFF

size: .
D: .
J: TRBJ2-3
V: TRBV5-1
DNA: TGCGCCAGCAGCTTCAACGGGGGACGCACAGATACGCAGTATTTT
CDR3: CASSFNGGRTDTQYF

size: .
D: TRBD1
J: TRBJ1-2
V: TRBV9
DNA: TGTGCCAGCAGCGGAACCGGGACAGACTATGGCTACACCTTC
CDR3: CASSGTGTDYGYTF

size: .
D: TRBD1
J: TRBJ2-7
V: TRBV29-1
DNA: TGCAGCGTACAGGGGGCTATCGGGTTACGCGAGCAGTACTTC
CDR3: CSVQGAIGLREQYF